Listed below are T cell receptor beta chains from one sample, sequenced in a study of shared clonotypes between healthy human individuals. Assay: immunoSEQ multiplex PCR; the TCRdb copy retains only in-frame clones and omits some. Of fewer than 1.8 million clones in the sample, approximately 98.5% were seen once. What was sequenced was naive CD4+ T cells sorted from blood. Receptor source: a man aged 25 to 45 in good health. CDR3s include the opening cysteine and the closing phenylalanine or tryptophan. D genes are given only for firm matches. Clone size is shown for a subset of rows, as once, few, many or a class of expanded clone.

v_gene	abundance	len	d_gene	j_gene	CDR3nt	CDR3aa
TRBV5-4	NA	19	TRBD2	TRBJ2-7	TGTGCCAGCAGCTGGGGGGGTCAACGGCTAGCGGCGCTATCCTACGAGCAGTACTTC	CASSWGGQRLAALSYEQYF
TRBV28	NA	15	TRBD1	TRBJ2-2	TGTGCCAGCAGTTTATTAGGGGGCGAGACCGGGGAGCTGTTTTTT	CASSLLGGETGELFF
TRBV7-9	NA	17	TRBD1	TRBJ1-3	TGTGCCAGCAGCTGGGCCCCCGGGACAGGAGCAGGAAACACCATATATTTT	CASSWAPGTGAGNTIYF
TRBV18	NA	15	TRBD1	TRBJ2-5	TGTGCCAGCTCACCCTTGGGCAGGGGGCAAGAGACCCAGTACTTC	CASSPLGRGQETQYF
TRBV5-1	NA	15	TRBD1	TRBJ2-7	TGCGCCAGCAGCTTGGCTCGGGACAGATCCTACGAGCAGTACTTC	CASSLARDRSYEQYF
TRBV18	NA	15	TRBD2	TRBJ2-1	TGTGCCAGCTCACCCGGGAGGGGGGGGAACAATGAGCAGTTCTTC	CASSPGRGGNNEQFF
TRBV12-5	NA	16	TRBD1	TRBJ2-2	TGTGCTAGTGGTTGGGGGACAGGGACGGACACCGGGGAGCTGTTTTTT	CASGWGTGTDTGELFF
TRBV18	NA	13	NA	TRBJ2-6	TGTGCCAGCTATCTCTCTCGGGCCAACGTCCTGACTTTC	CASYLSRANVLTF
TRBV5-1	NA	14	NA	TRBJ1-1	TGCGCCAGCAGCCCACACGGGGCGAACACTGAAGCTTTCTTT	CASSPHGANTEAFF
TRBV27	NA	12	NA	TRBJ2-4	TGTGCCGCCGGACTAGCCAAAAACATTCAGTACTTC	CAAGLAKNIQYF
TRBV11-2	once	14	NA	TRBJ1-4	TGTGCCAGCAGCCAAGGACAGACGAATGAAAAACTGTTTTTT	CASSQGQTNEKLFF
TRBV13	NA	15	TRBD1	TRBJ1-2	TGTGCCAGCAGCTCTTCGCTCGACAGGGTTTATGGCTACACCTTC	CASSSSLDRVYGYTF
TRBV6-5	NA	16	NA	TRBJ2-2	TGTGCCAGCAGTTATTTTTCGGGCGCGAACACCGGGGAGCTGTTTTTT	CASSYFSGANTGELFF